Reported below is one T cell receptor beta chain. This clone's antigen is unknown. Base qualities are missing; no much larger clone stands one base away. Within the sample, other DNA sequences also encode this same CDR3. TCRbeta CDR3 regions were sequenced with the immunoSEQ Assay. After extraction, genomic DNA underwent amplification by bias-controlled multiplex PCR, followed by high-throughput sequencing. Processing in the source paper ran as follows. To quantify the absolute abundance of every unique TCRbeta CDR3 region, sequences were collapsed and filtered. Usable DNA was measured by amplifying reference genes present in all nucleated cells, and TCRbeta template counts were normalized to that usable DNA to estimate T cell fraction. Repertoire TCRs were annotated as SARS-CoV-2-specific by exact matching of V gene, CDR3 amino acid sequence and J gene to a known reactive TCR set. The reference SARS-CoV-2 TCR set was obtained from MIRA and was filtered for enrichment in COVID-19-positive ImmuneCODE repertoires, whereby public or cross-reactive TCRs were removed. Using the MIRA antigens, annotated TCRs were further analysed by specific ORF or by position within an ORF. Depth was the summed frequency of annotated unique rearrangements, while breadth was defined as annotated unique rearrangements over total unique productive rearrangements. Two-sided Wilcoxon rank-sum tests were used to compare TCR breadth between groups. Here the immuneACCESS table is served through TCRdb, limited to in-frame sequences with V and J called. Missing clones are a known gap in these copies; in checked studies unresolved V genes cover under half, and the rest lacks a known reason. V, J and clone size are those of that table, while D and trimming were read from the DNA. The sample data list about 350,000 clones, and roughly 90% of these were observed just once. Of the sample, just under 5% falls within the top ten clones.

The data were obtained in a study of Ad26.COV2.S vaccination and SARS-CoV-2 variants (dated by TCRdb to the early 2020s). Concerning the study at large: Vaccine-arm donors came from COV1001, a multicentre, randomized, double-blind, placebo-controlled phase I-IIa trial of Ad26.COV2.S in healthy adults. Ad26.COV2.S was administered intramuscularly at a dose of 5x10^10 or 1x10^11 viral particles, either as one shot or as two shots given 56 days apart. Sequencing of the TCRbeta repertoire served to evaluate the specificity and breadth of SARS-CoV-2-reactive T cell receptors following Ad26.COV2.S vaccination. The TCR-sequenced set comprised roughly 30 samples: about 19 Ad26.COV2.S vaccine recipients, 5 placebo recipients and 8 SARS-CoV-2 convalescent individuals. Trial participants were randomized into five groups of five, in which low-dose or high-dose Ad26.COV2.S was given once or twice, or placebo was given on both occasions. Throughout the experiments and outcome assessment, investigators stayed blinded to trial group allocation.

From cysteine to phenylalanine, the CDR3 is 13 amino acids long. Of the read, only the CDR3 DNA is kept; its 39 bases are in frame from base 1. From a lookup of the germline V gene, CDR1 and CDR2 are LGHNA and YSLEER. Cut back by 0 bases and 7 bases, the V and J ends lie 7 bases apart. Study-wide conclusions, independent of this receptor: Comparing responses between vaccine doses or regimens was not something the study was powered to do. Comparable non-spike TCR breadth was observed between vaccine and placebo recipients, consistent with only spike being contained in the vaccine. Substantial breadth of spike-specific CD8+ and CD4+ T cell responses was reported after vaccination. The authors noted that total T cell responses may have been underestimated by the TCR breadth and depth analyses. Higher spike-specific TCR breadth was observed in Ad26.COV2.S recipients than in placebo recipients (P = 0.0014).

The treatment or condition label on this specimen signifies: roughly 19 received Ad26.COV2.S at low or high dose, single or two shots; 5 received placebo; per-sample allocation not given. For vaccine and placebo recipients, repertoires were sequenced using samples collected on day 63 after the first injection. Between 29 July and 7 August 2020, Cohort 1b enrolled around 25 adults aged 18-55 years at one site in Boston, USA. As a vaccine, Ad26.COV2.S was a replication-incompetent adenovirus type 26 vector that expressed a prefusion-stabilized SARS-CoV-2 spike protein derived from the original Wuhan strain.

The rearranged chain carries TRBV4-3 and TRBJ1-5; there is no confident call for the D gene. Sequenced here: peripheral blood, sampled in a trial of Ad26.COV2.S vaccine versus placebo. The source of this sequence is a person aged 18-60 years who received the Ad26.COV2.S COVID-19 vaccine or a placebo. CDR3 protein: CASSQDRGQPQHF. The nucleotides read TGCGCCAGCAGCCAAGATAGAGGACAGCCCCAGCATTTT.